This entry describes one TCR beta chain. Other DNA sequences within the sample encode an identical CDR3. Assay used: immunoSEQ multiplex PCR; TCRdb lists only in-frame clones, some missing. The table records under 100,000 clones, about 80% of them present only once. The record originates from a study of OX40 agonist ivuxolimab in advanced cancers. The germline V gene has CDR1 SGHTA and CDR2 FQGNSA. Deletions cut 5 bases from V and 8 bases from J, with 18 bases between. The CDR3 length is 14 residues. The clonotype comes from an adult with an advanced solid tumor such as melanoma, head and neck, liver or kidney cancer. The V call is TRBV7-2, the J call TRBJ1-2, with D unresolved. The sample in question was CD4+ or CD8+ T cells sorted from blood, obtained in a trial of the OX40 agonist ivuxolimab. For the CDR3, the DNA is TGTGCCAGCAGCCTAGATTGGGCGGGGAACGGCTACACCTTC. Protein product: CASSLDWAGNGYTF.